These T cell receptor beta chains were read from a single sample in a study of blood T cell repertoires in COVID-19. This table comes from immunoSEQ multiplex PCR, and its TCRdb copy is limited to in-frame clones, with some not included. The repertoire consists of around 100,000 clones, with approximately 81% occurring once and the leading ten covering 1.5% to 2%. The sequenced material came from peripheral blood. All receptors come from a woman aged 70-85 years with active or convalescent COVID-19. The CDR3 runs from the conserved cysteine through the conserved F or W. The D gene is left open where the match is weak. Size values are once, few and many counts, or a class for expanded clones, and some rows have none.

CASSQVLAGGPTDTQYF,TGTGCCAGCAGCCAAGTATTAGCGGGGGGGCCGACAGATACGCAGTATTTT,TRBV4-2,TRBJ2-3,once,TRBD2
CSASIRTSYNEQFF,TGCAGTGCTAGTATCCGGACTAGCTACAATGAGCAGTTCTTC,TRBV20-1,TRBJ2-1,NA,TRBD2
CASSQDRGEQYF,TGTGCCAGCAGTCAGGACAGGGGCGAGCAGTACTTC,TRBV2,TRBJ2-7,NA,TRBD1
CASSGLEDSGANVLTF,TGTGCCAGCAGCGGATTGGAGGACTCTGGGGCCAACGTCCTGACTTTC,TRBV7-8,TRBJ2-6,NA,NA
CASSLGLHNEQFF,TGTGCTAGCAGCTTAGGTCTACACAATGAGCAGTTCTTC,TRBV7-7,TRBJ2-1,NA,NA
CASSQGQGNNEQFF,TGTGCCAGCAGCCAAGGACAGGGAAACAATGAGCAGTTCTTC,TRBV3-1/TRBV3-2,TRBJ2-1,once,TRBD1
CASSESGGAGQPQHF,TGTGCCAGCAGTGAGTCAGGGGGCGCGGGTCAGCCCCAGCATTTT,TRBV6-4,TRBJ1-5,NA,TRBD1
CASAEGQALRGYTF,TGTGCCAGCGCCGAGGGACAGGCTCTTAGAGGCTACACCTTC,TRBV6-5,TRBJ1-2,NA,TRBD1
CASSLISGNTEAFF,TGTGCCAGCAGTTTAATTTCGGGGAACACTGAAGCTTTCTTT,TRBV27,TRBJ1-1,NA,NA
CASSPGTSGGVTYNEQFF,TGTGCCAGCAGTCCCGGGACTAGCGGGGGGGTCACCTACAATGAGCAGTTCTTC,TRBV6-2/TRBV6-3,TRBJ2-1,NA,TRBD2
CASSQDRTASGYNEQFF,TGCGCCAGCAGCCAAGATAGGACGGCTAGCGGCTACAATGAGCAGTTCTTC,TRBV4-3,TRBJ2-1,NA,TRBD2
CASSLVGTSPNIQYF,TGTGCCAGCAGCTTAGTAGGAACTAGCCCAAACATTCAGTACTTC,TRBV7-2,TRBJ2-4,NA,NA
CASSLWRTASNYGYTF,TGTGCCAGCAGTTTATGGAGGACAGCCTCTAACTATGGCTACACCTTC,TRBV28,TRBJ1-2,few,NA
CASSQGTANTGELFF,TGTGCCAGCAGCCAAGGGACAGCGAACACCGGGGAGCTGTTTTTT,TRBV9,TRBJ2-2,NA,TRBD1
CASGHFYEQYF,TGTGCCAGCGGACACTTCTACGAGCAGTACTTC,TRBV6-5,TRBJ2-7,NA,NA
CASSQGLPSGSPDTQYF,TGCGCCAGCAGCCAAGGTCTTCCTAGCGGGAGCCCAGATACGCAGTATTTT,TRBV4-3,TRBJ2-3,NA,TRBD2
CASSFTSGGQETQYF,TGCGCCAGCAGCTTTACTAGCGGGGGACAAGAGACCCAGTACTTC,TRBV5-1,TRBJ2-5,NA,TRBD2
CSVQGVAGSGANVLTF,TGCAGCGTTCAGGGTGTTGCTGGCTCTGGGGCCAACGTCCTGACTTTC,TRBV29-1,TRBJ2-6,NA,NA
CASSGTSGGRQYNEQFF,TGTGCCAGCAGCGGGACTAGCGGGGGGCGCCAGTACAATGAGCAGTTCTTC,TRBV6-2/TRBV6-3,TRBJ2-1,NA,TRBD2
CASSLEVGKRGSYEQYF,TGTGCCAGCAGCTTAGAGGTTGGGAAGCGGGGGTCCTACGAGCAGTACTTC,TRBV7-9,TRBJ2-7,NA,TRBD2